This T cell receptor (beta chain) is from a study of blood T cell repertoires in COVID-19. Sequencing used immunoSEQ multiplex PCR; TCRdb keeps in-frame clones, though not all of them. This table holds 100,000 or so clones, around 88% found once. This CDR3 region has 13 residues. V dropped 6 bases and J dropped 8 bases, with 17 bases sitting between them. The germline V gene has CDR1 SGHDT and CDR2 YYEEEE. This receptor was identified in a man in his fifties or sixties with acute or convalescent COVID-19. Sequences were obtained from peripheral blood. The chain has TRBV5-6 and TRBJ1-2; perhaps TRBD1 as D (5 bases). DNA for the CDR3: TGTGCCAGCACACTACACTGGGGCGAGGGCTACACCTTC. Encoded protein: CASTLHWGEGYTF.